The present TCR beta chain was sequenced within a study of blood T cell repertoires in COVID-19. The wider study: Acute and convalescent COVID-19 samples came from the United States, Italy and Spain. PBMCs, B-cell-depleted T cells, or T cells provided the cDNA or gDNA that made up the material.

As processed by the authors: Estimation of nucleated cell counts was performed using reference gene primer amplification. TCRdb's copy holds only in-frame clones and misses some; the assay was immunoSEQ multiplex PCR. V, J and clone size were drawn from that table, and D and trimming were deduced from the DNA. The table lists approximately 170,000 clones, around 86% of them singletons. CDR1 is KGHSH and CDR2 is LQKENI in the germline V gene. V dropped 6 bases and J dropped 1 base, with 15 bases sitting between them. CDR3 size: 15 residues. Input material: peripheral blood. The chain has TRBV18 and TRBJ2-5; D call uncertain. The TCR sequence derives from a man between 50 and 59 years old with active or convalescent COVID-19. The CDR3 nucleotides are TGTGCCAGCTCCCCCGCTGGGCACATCCAAGAGACCCAGTACTTC. Translated: CASSPAGHIQETQYF. The complete variable domain, with remaining parts taken from reference TRBV18 and TRBJ2-5, reads NAGVMQNPRHLVRRRGQEARLRCSPMKGHSHVYWYRQLPEEGLKFMVYLQKENIIDESGMPKERFSAEFPKEGPSILRIQQVVRGDSAAYFCASSPAGHIQETQYFGPGTRLLVL.